This TCR beta chain derives from a study of T cell responses to AZD1222 COVID-19 vaccine. Findings and limits, study-wide: As reported, nearly half of all spike-specific TCRs target variant regions that are unmutated. The study sampled repertoires only after the peak T cell response. Increased Spike-specific TCR breadth and depth were observed after two AZD1222 doses.

Notes on this clone: What it binds is not known.

The germline gives CDR1 SGHRS, CDR2 YFSETQ. Trimming pared 6 bases from V and 0 bases from J, leaving 7 bases between. CDR3 length: 14 residues. Assay: immunoSEQ multiplex PCR; the TCRdb copy retains only in-frame clones and omits some. Of 150,000 to 200,000 clones listed, about 95% are singletons. The source is an adult in good health. Sequenced here: peripheral blood, sampled on day 0 of AZD1222 vaccination. The chain recombines TRBV5-1 with TRBJ2-6, with D tentatively TRBD1 or TRBD2 (5 bases each). In nucleotides, the CDR3 is TGCGCCAGCATTGGGACCTCTGGGGCCAACGTCCTGACTTTC. This encodes CASIGTSGANVLTF.